This T cell receptor beta chain was profiled in a study of cytomegalovirus exposure and HLA in healthy donors. General study findings and limits: It was only CMV serostatus that was available as immune exposure information. In a later analysis, CMV-associated beta chains were mostly HLA-associated, it appeared. Per a prior analysis, the majority of TCR beta V segments were productive roughly 90% or roughly 30% of the time. TCR association rates varied by HLA locus in a later analysis, with DRB1 highest and HLA-C lowest.

PCR employed 60 Vbeta and 13 Jbeta primers. The method was immunoSEQ multiplex PCR; TCRdb's version includes in-frame clones alone and lacks a portion of them. The sample has 90,000 to 120,000 clones, 60% to 80% seen once. The CDR3 is made up of 15 amino acids. Trimming took 4 bases from V and 5 from J, leaving 18 bases between them. Germline assignment: CDR1 SGHTS and CDR2 YDEGEE. Note on this clone: As yet, its antigen is unknown.

This sequence joins TRBV5-8 and TRBJ2-5; D possibly corresponds to TRBD2 (5 bases). This clonotype was obtained from a young man in good health and CMV-seronegative. Sequenced sample: PBMCs. CDR3 residues: CASSPSWAGWETQYF. The CDR3 DNA is TGTGCCAGCAGCCCGAGCTGGGCGGGTTGGGAGACCCAGTACTTC.